Described below is a single T cell receptor (beta chain) sequence and its context. Its antigen is undetermined. This record belongs to a study of cytomegalovirus exposure and HLA in healthy donors. Study results and limitations: Researchers reportedly found TCR beta sequences accurately predicted most subjects' HLA-A and HLA-B alleles.

It was with 60 Vbeta and 13 Jbeta primers that the PCR ran. Some clones are missing from TCRdb's copy, which holds only in-frame ones; the method was immunoSEQ multiplex PCR. The data contain about 220,000 clones, approximately 68% of them singletons. CDR1 is SQVTM, CDR2 ANQGSEA, per germline. Unmatched junction bases numbered 2, after V lost 7 bases and J lost 1 base. The CDR3 spans 13 residues. The chain recombines TRBV29-1 with TRBJ2-3, with 10 positions matching TRBD2. The sequence was collected from a woman in her twenties or thirties in good health and CMV-seronegative. The sample consisted of PBMCs. The CDR3 sequence: CSAGTSGTDTQYF. The CDR3, as DNA: TGCAGCGCTGGGACTAGCGGCACAGATACGCAGTATTTT.